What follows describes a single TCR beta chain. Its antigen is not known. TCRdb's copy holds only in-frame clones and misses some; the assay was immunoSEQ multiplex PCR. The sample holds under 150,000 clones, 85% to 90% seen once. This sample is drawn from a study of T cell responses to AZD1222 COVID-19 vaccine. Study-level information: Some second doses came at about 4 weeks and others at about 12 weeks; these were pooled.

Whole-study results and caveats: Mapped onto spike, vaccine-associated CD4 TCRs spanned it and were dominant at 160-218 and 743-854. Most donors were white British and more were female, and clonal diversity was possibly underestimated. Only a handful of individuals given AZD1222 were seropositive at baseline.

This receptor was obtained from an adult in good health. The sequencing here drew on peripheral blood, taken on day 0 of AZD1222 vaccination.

In nucleotides, the CDR3 is TGTGCCAGCAGCCCGGGACTCAGGCTCCGGAGCAATCAGCCCCAGCATTTT. It encodes CASSPGLRLRSNQPQHF. The chain recombines TRBV27 with TRBJ1-5; the D gene is possibly TRBD1 (5 bases). Per the germline V gene, CDR1 is MNHEY and CDR2 is SMNVEV (reference sequence). V lost 6 bases and J lost 1, with 19 bases in between. This CDR3 comprises 17 residues.